The 3 T cell receptor beta chains below all came from one sample that was sequenced in a study of blood T cell repertoires in COVID-19. TCRdb keeps only in-frame clones here, not all; method: immunoSEQ multiplex PCR. The repertoire holds more than 250,000 clones, with around 87% as singletons. Sequenced material: peripheral blood. The source is a young man with active or convalescent COVID-19.

This chain joins TRBV5-8 and TRBJ2-5; D not resolved. Germline V CDR1 and CDR2: SGHTS, YDEGEE. This CDR3 region has 15 residues. Trimming took 0 bases from V and 5 from J, leaving 14 bases between them. The CDR3 nucleotides read TGTGCCAGCAGCTTGGGTCAGCGCCCCGGGGAGACCCAGTACTTC. This translates into CASSLGQRPGETQYF.

V and J are TRBV10-2 and TRBJ2-7; 10 bases fit TRBD1. V trimming: 0 bases; J trimming: 5 bases; junction bases outside the gene matches: 10. CDR1 and CDR2 (germline): WSHSY, SAAADI. The CDR3 totals 17 residues. The CDR3 sequence: CASSESAWTGGIHEQYF. The CDR3 DNA reads as TGCGCCAGCAGTGAGTCTGCTTGGACAGGGGGTATCCACGAGCAGTACTTC.

A single count supports this clone. The chain recombines TRBV6-2 or TRBV6-3 with TRBJ2-2; D remains unclear. This CDR3 is built from 13 residues. Germline V gene data show CDR1 as MNHEY and CDR2 as SVGEGT. The V and J ends lost 0 bases and 6 bases respectively, with 5 bases between them. The DNA for the CDR3 is TGTGCCAGCAGTTACTCTACAGCCGGGGAGCTGTTTTTT. This translates into CASSYSTAGELFF.